What follows are 29 T cell receptor beta chains derived from one specimen sequenced in a study of T cell changes during pregnancy in multiple sclerosis. Measured with immunoSEQ multiplex PCR; TCRdb has only the in-frame clones, and not every one. This sample carries 25,000 to 30,000 clones, around 90% of them seen once, and the ten largest clones take roughly 7.4%. The source was CD8+ T cells from peripheral blood mononuclear cells, collected before pregnancy. The receptor source for this set is a female donor with multiple sclerosis, enrolled in a pregnancy study.

V and J are TRBV5-1 and TRBJ2-3, with D possibly being TRBD2 (6 bases). This CDR3 is 18 amino acids long. Trimming took off 3 bases at V and 1 base at J, with 21 bases between the two ends. Germline V gives CDR1 SGHRS, CDR2 YFSETQ. In DNA form, the CDR3 reads TGCGCCAGCAGCTGGGGGGTGGCCAGTGTGGTGGGCACAGATACGCAGTATTTT. The encoded protein is CASSWGVASVVGTDTQYF.

The table lists this clone with a few counts. CDR3 sequence (DNA): TGTGCCAGCAGCGGGGGCGGCACAGATACGCAGTATTTT. It specifies CASSGGGTDTQYF. The chain recombines TRBV9 with TRBJ2-3; a possible D gene is TRBD1 (5 bases). The germline CDR1 and CDR2 sequences are SGDLS and YYNGEE. CDR3 length equals 13 residues. The V gene lost 3 bases and the J gene lost 1 base, with 6 bases spanning the gap.

The rearrangement joins TRBV6-5 to TRBJ2-2, with D perhaps TRBD2 (5 bases). Deletions cut 8 bases from V and 6 bases from J, with 7 bases between. Germline V gene lookup returns CDR1 MNHEY and CDR2 SVGAGI. This CDR3 is 11 amino acids long. CDR3 bases: TGTGCCAGCTTGGAGGCCGGGGAGCTGTTTTTT. Encoded protein: CASLEAGELFF.

This chain uses TRBV6-6 with TRBJ2-7; 9 bases map to TRBD1. The germline V gene has CDR1 MNHNY and CDR2 SVGAGI (reference sequence). V dropped 2 bases and J dropped 2; count of bases not matched to a gene: 4. The CDR3 is made up of 15 amino acids. Here the CDR3 DNA reads TGTGCCAGCAGTTACGAAGGGACAGGGACCTACGAGCAGTACTTC. Its translation is CASSYEGTGTYEQYF.

This clone was seen only once. In DNA, the CDR3 is TGTGCCTGGTTACTCCCGGGACAGGGGGCGGAAGGCTACACCTTC. Translating gives CAWLLPGQGAEGYTF. The chain employs TRBV30 and TRBJ1-2; 12 nucleotides line up with TRBD1. V lost 5 bases, J lost 8 bases, and 12 bases stayed unmatched. CDR1 and CDR2 (germline): GTSNPN, SVGIG (reference sequence). This CDR3 has 15 residues.

This chain joins TRBV30 and TRBJ1-1; D is ambiguous. The CDR3 runs to 13 residues. Between the trimmed V and J ends, which lost 4 bases and 1 base, there was a span of 10 bases. Germline lookup yields CDR1 GTSNPN and CDR2 SVGIG (reference sequence). CDR3 loop: CAWIRVPNTEAFF. The DNA of the CDR3 is TGTGCCTGGATCCGGGTTCCGAACACTGAAGCTTTCTTT.

Concerning this clone itself: Other DNA sequences within the sample encode an identical CDR3. J is TRBJ2-7 and V is TRBV9, with TRBD2 matching 15 bases. This CDR3 is 15 amino acids long. Germline CDR1 and CDR2: SGDLS and YYNGEE. With V trimmed by 2 bases and J by 4 bases, 1 base remained unmatched. CDR3 coding DNA: TGTGCCAGCAGCGTGGGGACTAGCGGGGGGTACGAGCAGTACTTC. It yields the protein CASSVGTSGGYEQYF. The full variable domain, rest sourced from reference TRBV9 and TRBJ2-7, is DSGVTQTPKHLITATGQRVTLRCSPRSGDLSVYWYQQSLDQGLQFLIQYYNGEERAKGNILERFSAQQFPDLHSELNLSSLELGDSALYFCASSVGTSGGYEQYFGPGTRLTVT.

By share of the sample, this clone is medium-sized. This chain connects TRBV21-1 to TRBJ2-2; the table's D call TRBD1 went unverified against the DNA. TRBV21-1 is a pseudogene locus. This CDR3 spans 14 amino acids. CDR3 nucleotide sequence: TGTGCCAGCAGCAAAGGACAGAACACCGGGGAGCTGTTTTTT. This sequence encodes CASSKGQNTGELFF.

The V call is TRBV9, the J call TRBJ2-1, with D perhaps matching TRBD1 (6 bases). V was cut by 4 bases and J by 4 bases, with 15 bases left in between. CDR3 size: 15 residues. Germline CDR1 SGDLS, CDR2 YYNGEE. The CDR3 nucleotides are TGTGCCAGCAGCCGGTTCGGGACACCTTACAATGAGCAGTTCTTC. Encoded protein: CASSRFGTPYNEQFF. The complete variable domain, with remaining parts taken from reference TRBV9 and TRBJ2-1, reads DSGVTQTPKHLITATGQRVTLRCSPRSGDLSVYWYQQSLDQGLQFLIQYYNGEERAKGNILERFSAQQFPDLHSELNLSSLELGDSALYFCASSRFGTPYNEQFFGPGTRLTVL.

Note on this clone: This sample includes further DNA sequences coding for the same CDR3. J is TRBJ1-5 and V is TRBV9; weak D call: TRBD1 (6 bases). Germline V CDR1 and CDR2: SGDLS, YYNGEE. The V and J ends lost 0 bases and 4 bases respectively, with 8 bases between them. CDR3 length: 14 residues. The CDR3 DNA reads TGTGCCAGCAGCGTAGGGGGGCCTAATCAGCCCCAGCATTTT. It specifies CASSVGGPNQPQHF. The full variable domain, with the rest looked up from reference TRBV9 and TRBJ1-5, is DSGVTQTPKHLITATGQRVTLRCSPRSGDLSVYWYQQSLDQGLQFLIQYYNGEERAKGNILERFSAQQFPDLHSELNLSSLELGDSALYFCASSVGGPNQPQHFGDGTRLSIL.

This clone has just a few counts. The rearrangement joins TRBV5-1 to TRBJ1-2; D is possibly TRBD1 (6 bases). Trimming cost V 2 bases and J 8 bases, with 13 bases left between them. Germline V lookup: CDR1 SGHRS, CDR2 YFSETQ. The CDR3 totals 13 residues. CDR3 nucleotide sequence: TGCGCCAGCAGCTTTTCAGGGGTTGGCGGCTACACCTTC. Its translation: CASSFSGVGGYTF.

This clone has only a few counts. This chain joins TRBV27 and TRBJ1-6, with no clear D. V was pared by 2 bases and J by 9 bases, with 11 bases between. The CDR3 contains 14 residues. Germline CDR1 MNHEY, CDR2 SMNVEV (reference sequence). The CDR3: CASSLGGFGSPLHF. The CDR3 DNA reads TGTGCCAGCAGTTTAGGAGGTTTTGGTTCACCCCTCCACTTT.

The chain recombines TRBV6-6 with TRBJ2-5, with TRBD2 identical over 13 bases. The V and J ends lost 3 bases and 5 bases, in that order; junction bases with no gene match: 3. From germline, CDR1 is MNHNY and CDR2 SVGAGI (reference sequence). This CDR3 has 15 amino acids. As DNA, the CDR3 is TGTGCCAGCAGTTATACTAGCGGGGGGGTGGAGACCCAGTACTTC. This codes for CASSYTSGGVETQYF.

The chain carries TRBV7-9 and TRBJ1-1; D ambiguous. Deletions cut 1 base from V and 7 bases from J, with 7 bases between. This CDR3 region has 12 residues. Germline loops: CDR1 SEHNR, CDR2 FQNEAQ (reference sequence). The CDR3 loop reads CASSLVPYEAFF. DNA of the CDR3: TGTGCCAGCAGCTTAGTTCCGTATGAAGCTTTCTTT.

This chain connects TRBV4-3 to TRBJ2-1; 11 bases fit TRBD2. V lost 2 bases to trimming and J lost 3 bases; unmatched junction nucleotides: 0. The CDR3 covers 15 residues. Germline V lookup: CDR1 LGHNA, CDR2 YSLEER. The CDR3 nucleotides are TGCGCCAGCAGCCAAACTAGCGGGGGCTACAATGAGCAGTTCTTC. Amino acids: CASSQTSGGYNEQFF.

This chain connects TRBV10-3 to TRBJ1-3; D uncertain. This CDR3 comprises 13 residues. Germline-derived CDR1 and CDR2 are ENHRY and SYGVKD. Trimming took 6 bases from V and 1 from J, leaving 7 bases between them. The CDR3 region has the DNA TGTGCCATCAGCTCCGCGTCTGGAAACACCATATATTTT. Translating it yields CAISSASGNTIYF.

The chain combines TRBV6-4 with TRBJ2-1; D unresolved. Germline CDR1 reads MRHNA; CDR2 reads SNTAGT. Trimming stripped 2 bases from V and 0 bases from J, with 8 bases between. This CDR3 is built from 15 residues. CDR3 in amino acids: CASSDSWSSYNEQFF. DNA for the CDR3: TGTGCCAGCAGTGACAGCTGGAGCTCCTACAATGAGCAGTTCTTC.

This chain joins TRBV7-9 and TRBJ2-5; 10 positions agree with TRBD1. The CDR3 is 16 amino acids. Germline V gene lookup returns CDR1 SEHNR and CDR2 FQNEAQ (reference sequence). The V and J ends lost 6 bases and 1 base, in that order; junction bases with no gene match: 8. CDR3 bases: TGTGCCAGCAGGCTATCCGGGACAGGGGCCCAAGAGACCCAGTACTTC. The encoded protein is CASRLSGTGAQETQYF. Filled out from reference TRBV7-9 and TRBJ2-5, the complete variable domain reads DTGVSQNPRHKITKRGQNVTFRCDPISEHNRLYWYRQTLGQGPEFLTYFQNEAQLEKSRLLSDRFSAERPKGSFSTLEIQRTEQGDSAMYLCASRLSGTGAQETQYFGPGTRLLVL.

The rearrangement links TRBV10-3 to TRBJ1-2, with a weak D call TRBD1 (6 bases). V was shortened by 9 bases and J by 8 bases, with 28 bases between the two germline ends. CDR1 ENHRY and CDR2 SYGVKD come from the germline V gene. The CDR3 length is 16 residues. The CDR3 here is CAILRVPGRPQGGYTF. CDR3 nucleotides: TGTGCCATTCTCAGAGTTCCGGGACGGCCACAGGGAGGCTACACCTTC.

The chain couples TRBV9 to TRBJ2-1; tentative D call: TRBD2 (5 bases). Trimming took 4 bases from V and 3 from J, leaving 11 bases between them. Germline CDR1 reads SGDLS; CDR2 reads YYNGEE. The CDR3 is 14 amino acids. Here the CDR3 reads CASSPGEGYNEQFF. The CDR3 DNA follows: TGTGCCAGCAGCCCCGGTGAGGGCTACAATGAGCAGTTCTTC.

This chain joins TRBV27 and TRBJ1-4; D might be TRBD1 (6 bases). V was shortened by 5 bases and J by 2 bases, with 9 bases between the two germline ends. This CDR3 region has 14 residues. Germline V lookup: CDR1 MNHEY, CDR2 SMNVEV (reference sequence). CDR3 residues: CASSHRDTNEKLFF. The CDR3 DNA sequence: TGTGCCAGCAGTCACAGGGACACTAATGAAAAACTGTTTTTT.

This clone occurred once. The J gene is TRBJ1-1, the V gene TRBV29-1; 11 positions agree with TRBD1. CDR1 is SQVTM, CDR2 ANQGSEA, per germline. The trim removed 5 bases at V and 4 bases at J, leaving 12 bases unmatched. This CDR3 is 16 amino acids long. CDR3 in DNA: TGCAGCGTTTACGGTGTCCGGGACAGGGGGTCCACTGAAGCTTTCTTT. Translated: CSVYGVRDRGSTEAFF. The full variable domain, its missing parts supplied by reference TRBV29-1 and TRBJ1-1, is SAVISQKPSRDICQRGTSLTIQCQVDSQVTMMFWYRQQPGQSLTLIATANQGSEATYESGFVIDKFPISRPNLTFSTLTVSNMSPEDSSIYLCSVYGVRDRGSTEAFFGQGTRLTVV.

This clone was counted between two and nine times. This sequence joins TRBV7-8 and TRBJ2-1; unclear D gene. Deletions cut 1 base from V and 5 bases from J, with 15 bases between. CDR3 length: 16 amino acids. Looked up from germline, CDR1 is SGHVS and CDR2 is FQNEAQ. The CDR3: CASSLDGRLYNNEQFF. Here the CDR3 DNA reads TGTGCCAGCAGCTTAGACGGCAGACTTTACAACAATGAGCAGTTCTTC.

The rearrangement uses TRBV19 and TRBJ2-3; tentatively, D is TRBD2 (7 bases). Germline CDR1 and CDR2: LNHDA and SQIVND (reference sequence). Trimming removed 10 bases from V and 3 bases from J, with 17 bases in between. The length of the CDR3 is 14 residues. The DNA for the CDR3 is TGTGCCACGGCACTCGGGGGGCTTACAGATACGCAGTATTTT. Amino acids: CATALGGLTDTQYF.

The gene calls are TRBV13 and TRBJ1-2; perhaps TRBD1 as D (6 bases). CDR1 is PRHDT and CDR2 is FYEKMQ in the germline V gene (reference sequence). The length of the CDR3 is 14 residues. V was trimmed by 2 bases and J by 3 bases, leaving 10 bases between them. CDR3 protein: CASSLTQGYYGYTF. CDR3 nucleotides: TGTGCCAGCAGCTTAACTCAGGGGTACTATGGCTACACCTTC.

The J gene is TRBJ1-2, the V gene TRBV7-8; maybe TRBD1 (5 bases). The germline V gene has CDR1 SGHVS and CDR2 FQNEAQ. V was shortened by 5 bases and J by 8 bases, with 9 bases between the two germline ends. This CDR3 spans 11 amino acids. CDR3 in amino acids: CASSRGAGYTF. CDR3 coding DNA: TGTGCCAGCAGCCGCGGGGCGGGCTACACCTTC.

The V call is TRBV28, the J call TRBJ1-5, with a possible D match to TRBD1 (5 bases). Germline assignment: CDR1 MDHEN and CDR2 SYDVKM. There are 16 residues in the CDR3. Trimming stripped 1 base from V and 0 bases from J, with 10 bases between. The CDR3 here is CASSLLGLSSNQPQHF. The CDR3, as DNA: TGTGCCAGCAGTTTATTGGGGCTAAGTAGCAATCAGCCCCAGCATTTT.

This chain joins TRBV11-2 and TRBJ2-5; TRBD1 agrees at 7 bases. The CDR3 covers 15 residues. The J segment lost 5 bases and the V segment lost 2 bases, leaving 8 bases of the junction unmatched. CDR1 and CDR2 from the germline V gene are SGHAT and FQNNGV. The chain's CDR3 is CASSLPGGTGETQYF. DNA of the CDR3: TGTGCCAGCAGCTTACCAGGGGGAACGGGGGAGACCCAGTACTTC.

In this sample, this clone turned up a few times. Other DNA sequences in the sample encode the same CDR3. The chain combines TRBV6-6 with TRBJ1-5; tentatively, D is TRBD1 (6 bases). This CDR3 spans 14 amino acids. V dropped 6 bases and J dropped 4 bases, with 13 bases sitting between them. Germline V CDR1 and CDR2: MNHNY, SVGAGI (reference sequence). CDR3 in DNA: TGTGCCAGCAGACCCGGACAGCATAATCAGCCCCAGCATTTT. Translated, it gives CASRPGQHNQPQHF.